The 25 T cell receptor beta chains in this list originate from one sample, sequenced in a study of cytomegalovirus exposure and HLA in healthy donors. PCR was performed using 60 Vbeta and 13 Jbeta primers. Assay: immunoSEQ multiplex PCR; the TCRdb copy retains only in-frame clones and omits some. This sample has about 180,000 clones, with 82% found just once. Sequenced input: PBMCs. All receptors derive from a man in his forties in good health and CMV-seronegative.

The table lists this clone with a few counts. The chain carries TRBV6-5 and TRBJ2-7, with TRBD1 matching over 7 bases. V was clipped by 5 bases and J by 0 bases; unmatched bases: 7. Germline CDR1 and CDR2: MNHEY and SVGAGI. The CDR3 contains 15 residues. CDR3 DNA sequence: TGTGCCAGCAGTAAACCGGGACAGACCTCCTACGAGCAGTACTTC. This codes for CASSKPGQTSYEQYF.

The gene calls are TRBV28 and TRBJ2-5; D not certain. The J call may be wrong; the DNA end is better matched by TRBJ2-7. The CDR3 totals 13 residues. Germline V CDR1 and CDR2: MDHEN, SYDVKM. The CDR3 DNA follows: TGTGCCAGCAGTCTCGTACCCCGCACCGAGCAGTACTTC. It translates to CASSLVPRTEQYF.

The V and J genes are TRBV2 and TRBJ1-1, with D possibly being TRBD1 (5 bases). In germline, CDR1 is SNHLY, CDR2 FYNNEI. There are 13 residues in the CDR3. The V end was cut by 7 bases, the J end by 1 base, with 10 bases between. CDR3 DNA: TGTGCCAGCATCAGGGATCGGAACACTGAAGCTTTCTTT. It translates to CASIRDRNTEAFF.

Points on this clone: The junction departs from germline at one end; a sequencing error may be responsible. CDR3 coding DNA: TGTGCCAGCAGCTCTTCCTCTAGCGAGCCGCGACATTTT. It codes for CASSSSSSEPRHF. V usage is TRBV7-2 and J usage is TRBJ2-3; the D gene is possibly TRBD2 (6 bases). The length of the CDR3 is 13 residues. CDR1 and CDR2 (germline): SGHTA, FQGNSA.

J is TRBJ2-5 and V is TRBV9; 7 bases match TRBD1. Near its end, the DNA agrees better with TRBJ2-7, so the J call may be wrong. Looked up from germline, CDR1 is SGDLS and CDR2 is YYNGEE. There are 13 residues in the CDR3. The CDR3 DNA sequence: TGTGCCAGCAGTGGGGACAGCGCCTACGAGCAGTACTTC. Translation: CASSGDSAYEQYF.

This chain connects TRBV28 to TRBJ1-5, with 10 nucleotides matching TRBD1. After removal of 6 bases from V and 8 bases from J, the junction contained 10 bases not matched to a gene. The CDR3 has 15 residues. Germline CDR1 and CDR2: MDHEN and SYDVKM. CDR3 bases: TGTGCCAGCAGACCCAGACAGGGGGCTTTGGAGCCCCAGCATTTT. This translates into CASRPRQGALEPQHF.

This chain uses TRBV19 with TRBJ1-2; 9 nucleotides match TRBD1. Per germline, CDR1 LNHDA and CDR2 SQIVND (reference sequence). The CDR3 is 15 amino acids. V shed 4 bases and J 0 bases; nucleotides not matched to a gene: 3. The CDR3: CASSRTGESNYGYTF. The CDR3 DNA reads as TGTGCCAGTAGTAGGACAGGGGAGTCTAACTATGGCTACACCTTC. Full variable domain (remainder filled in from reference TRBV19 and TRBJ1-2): DGGITQSPKYLFRKEGQNVTLSCEQNLNHDAMYWYRQDPGQGLRLIYYSQIVNDFQKGDIAEGYSVSREKKESFPLTVTSAQKNPTAFYLCASSRTGESNYGYTFGSGTRLTVV.

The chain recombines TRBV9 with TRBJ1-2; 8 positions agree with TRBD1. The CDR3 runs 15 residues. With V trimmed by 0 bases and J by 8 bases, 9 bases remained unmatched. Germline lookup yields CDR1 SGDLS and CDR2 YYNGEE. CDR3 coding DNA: TGTGCCAGCAGCGTAGAGGTGGGACAGGCTCAAGGCTACACCTTC. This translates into CASSVEVGQAQGYTF.

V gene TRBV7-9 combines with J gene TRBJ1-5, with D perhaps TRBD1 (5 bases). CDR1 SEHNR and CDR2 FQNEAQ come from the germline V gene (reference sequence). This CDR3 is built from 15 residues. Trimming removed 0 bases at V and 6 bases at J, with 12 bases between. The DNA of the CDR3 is TGTGCCAGCAGCTTAGCTACAGGATCCGGTCAGCCCCAGCATTTT. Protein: CASSLATGSGQPQHF.

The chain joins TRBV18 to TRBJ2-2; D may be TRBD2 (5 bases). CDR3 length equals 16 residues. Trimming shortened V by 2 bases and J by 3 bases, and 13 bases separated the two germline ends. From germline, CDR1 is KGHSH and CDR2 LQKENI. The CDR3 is CASSPIRGWDTGELFF. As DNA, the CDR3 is TGTGCCAGCTCACCAATCCGGGGATGGGACACCGGGGAGCTGTTTTTT.

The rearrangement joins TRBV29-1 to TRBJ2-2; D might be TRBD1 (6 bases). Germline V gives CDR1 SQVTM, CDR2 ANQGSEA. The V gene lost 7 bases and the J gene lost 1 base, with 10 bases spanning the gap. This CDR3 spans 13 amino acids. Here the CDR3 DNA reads TGCAGCGGTTGGGACATGAACACCGGGGAGCTGTTTTTT. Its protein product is CSGWDMNTGELFF.

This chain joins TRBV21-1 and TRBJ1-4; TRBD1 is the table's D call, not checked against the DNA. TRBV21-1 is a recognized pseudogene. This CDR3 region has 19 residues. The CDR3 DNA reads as TGTGCCAGCAGCAAATGCGCCGGGACAGGGGGCGCGACTAATGAAAAACTGTTTTTT. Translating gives CASSKCAGTGGATNEKLFF.

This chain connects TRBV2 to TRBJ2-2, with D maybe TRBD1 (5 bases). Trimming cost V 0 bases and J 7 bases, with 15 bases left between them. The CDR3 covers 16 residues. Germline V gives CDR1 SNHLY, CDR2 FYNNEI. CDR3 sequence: CASSEAQAGRGGELFF. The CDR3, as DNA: TGTGCCAGCAGTGAAGCGCAGGCAGGGCGTGGCGGGGAGCTGTTTTTT.

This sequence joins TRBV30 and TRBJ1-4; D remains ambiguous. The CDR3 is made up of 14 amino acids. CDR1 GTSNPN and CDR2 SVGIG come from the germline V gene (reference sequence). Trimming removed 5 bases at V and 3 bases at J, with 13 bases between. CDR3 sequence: CAWRGLGANEKLFF. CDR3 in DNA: TGTGCCTGGCGAGGGCTCGGGGCTAATGAAAAACTGTTTTTT.

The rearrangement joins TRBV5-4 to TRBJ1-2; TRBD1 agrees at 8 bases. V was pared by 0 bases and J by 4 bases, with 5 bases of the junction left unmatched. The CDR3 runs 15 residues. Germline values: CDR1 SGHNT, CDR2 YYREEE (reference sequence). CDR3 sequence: CASSLAGQGVYGYTF. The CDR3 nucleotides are TGTGCCAGCAGCTTGGCTGGACAGGGAGTCTATGGCTACACCTTC. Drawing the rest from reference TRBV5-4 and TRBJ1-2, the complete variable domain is ETGVTQSPTHLIKTRGQQVTLRCSSQSGHNTVSWYQQALGQGPQFIFQYYREEENGRGNFPPRFSGLQFPNYSSELNVNALELDDSALYLCASSLAGQGVYGYTFGSGTRLTVV.

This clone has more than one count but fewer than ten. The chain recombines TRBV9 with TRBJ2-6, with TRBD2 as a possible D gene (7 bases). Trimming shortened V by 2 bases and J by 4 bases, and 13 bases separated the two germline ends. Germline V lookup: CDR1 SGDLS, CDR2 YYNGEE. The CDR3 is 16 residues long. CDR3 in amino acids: CASSVSGGGGANVLTF. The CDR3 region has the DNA TGTGCCAGCAGCGTCAGTGGGGGGGGCGGGGCCAACGTCCTGACTTTC.

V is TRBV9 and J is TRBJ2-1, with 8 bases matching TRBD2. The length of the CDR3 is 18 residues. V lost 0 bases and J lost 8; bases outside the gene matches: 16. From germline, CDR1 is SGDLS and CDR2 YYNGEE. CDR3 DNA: TGTGCCAGCAGCGTAGAACCCGGGCGGGGGGATGTTTTTGATGAGCAGTTCTTC. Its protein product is CASSVEPGRGDVFDEQFF.

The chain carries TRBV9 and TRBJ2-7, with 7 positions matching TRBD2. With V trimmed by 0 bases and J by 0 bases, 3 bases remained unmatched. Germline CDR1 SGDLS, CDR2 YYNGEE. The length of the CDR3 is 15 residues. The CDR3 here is CASSVGGSISYEQYF. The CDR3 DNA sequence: TGTGCCAGCAGCGTAGGCGGGAGTATCTCCTACGAGCAGTACTTC. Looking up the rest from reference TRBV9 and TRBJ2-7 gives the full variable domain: DSGVTQTPKHLITATGQRVTLRCSPRSGDLSVYWYQQSLDQGLQFLIQYYNGEERAKGNILERFSAQQFPDLHSELNLSSLELGDSALYFCASSVGGSISYEQYFGPGTRLTVT.

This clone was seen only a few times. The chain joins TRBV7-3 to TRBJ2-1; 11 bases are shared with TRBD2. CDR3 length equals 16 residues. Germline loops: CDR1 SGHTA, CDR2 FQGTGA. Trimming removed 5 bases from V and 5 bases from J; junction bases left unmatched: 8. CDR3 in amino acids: CASSPHSGGVDNEQFF. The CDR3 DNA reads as TGTGCCAGCAGCCCACATAGCGGGGGGGTGGACAATGAGCAGTTCTTC. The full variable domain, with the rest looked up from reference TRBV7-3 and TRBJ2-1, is GAGVSQTPSNKVTEKGKYVELRCDPISGHTALYWYRQSLGQGPEFLIYFQGTGAADDSGLPNDRFFAVRPEGSVSTLKIQRTERGDSAVYLCASSPHSGGVDNEQFFGPGTRLTVL.

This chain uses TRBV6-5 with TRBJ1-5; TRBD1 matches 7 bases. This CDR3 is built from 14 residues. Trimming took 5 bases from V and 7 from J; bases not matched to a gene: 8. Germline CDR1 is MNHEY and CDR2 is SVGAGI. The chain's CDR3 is CASSTGASGQPQHF. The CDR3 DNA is TGTGCCAGCAGTACAGGGGCATCGGGGCAGCCCCAGCATTTT.

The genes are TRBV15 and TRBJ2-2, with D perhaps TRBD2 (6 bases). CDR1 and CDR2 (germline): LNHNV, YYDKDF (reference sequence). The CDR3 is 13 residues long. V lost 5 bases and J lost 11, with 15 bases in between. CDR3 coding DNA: TGTGCCACCAGCGGACTATTGGGGGGAGAGCTGTTTTTT. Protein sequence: CATSGLLGGELFF. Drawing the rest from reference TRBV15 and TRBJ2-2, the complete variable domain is DAMVIQNPRYQVTQFGKPVTLSCSQTLNHNVMYWYQQKSSQAPKLLFHYYDKDFNNEADTPDNFQSRRPNTSFCFLDIRSPGLGDTAMYLCATSGLLGGELFFGEGSRLTVL.

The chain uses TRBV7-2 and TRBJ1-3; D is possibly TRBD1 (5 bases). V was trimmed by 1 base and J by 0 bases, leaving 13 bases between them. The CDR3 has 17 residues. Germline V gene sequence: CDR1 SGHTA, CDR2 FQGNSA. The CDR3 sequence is CASSLEGAGYSGNTIYF. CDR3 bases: TGTGCCAGCAGCTTAGAAGGGGCAGGCTACTCTGGAAACACCATATATTTT. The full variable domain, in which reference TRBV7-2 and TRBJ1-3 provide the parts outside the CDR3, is GAGVSQSPSNKVTEKGKDVELRCDPISGHTALYWYRQSLGQGLEFLIYFQGNSAPDKSGLPSDRFSAERTGGSVSTLTIQRTQQEDSAVYLCASSLEGAGYSGNTIYFGEGSWLTVV.

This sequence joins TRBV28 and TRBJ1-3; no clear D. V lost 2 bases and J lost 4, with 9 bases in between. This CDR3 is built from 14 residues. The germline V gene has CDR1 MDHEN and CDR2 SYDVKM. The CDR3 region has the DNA TGTGCCAGCAGTTTAATGGGAGCCGGAAACACCATATATTTT. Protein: CASSLMGAGNTIYF.

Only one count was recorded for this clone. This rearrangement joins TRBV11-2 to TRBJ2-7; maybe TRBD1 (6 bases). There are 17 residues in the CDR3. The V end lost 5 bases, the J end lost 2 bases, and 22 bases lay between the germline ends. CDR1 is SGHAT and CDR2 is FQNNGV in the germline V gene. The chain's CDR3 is CASSPQGLLPLTYEQYF. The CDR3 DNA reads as TGTGCCAGCAGCCCACAGGGCCTACTTCCTTTAACCTACGAGCAGTACTTC.

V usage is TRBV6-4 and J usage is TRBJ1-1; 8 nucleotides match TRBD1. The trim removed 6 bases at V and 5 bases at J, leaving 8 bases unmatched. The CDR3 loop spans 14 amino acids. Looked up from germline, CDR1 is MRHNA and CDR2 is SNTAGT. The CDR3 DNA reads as TGTGCCAGCAGCCCCACAGGGGGAATGACTGAAGCTTTCTTT. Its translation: CASSPTGGMTEAFF.